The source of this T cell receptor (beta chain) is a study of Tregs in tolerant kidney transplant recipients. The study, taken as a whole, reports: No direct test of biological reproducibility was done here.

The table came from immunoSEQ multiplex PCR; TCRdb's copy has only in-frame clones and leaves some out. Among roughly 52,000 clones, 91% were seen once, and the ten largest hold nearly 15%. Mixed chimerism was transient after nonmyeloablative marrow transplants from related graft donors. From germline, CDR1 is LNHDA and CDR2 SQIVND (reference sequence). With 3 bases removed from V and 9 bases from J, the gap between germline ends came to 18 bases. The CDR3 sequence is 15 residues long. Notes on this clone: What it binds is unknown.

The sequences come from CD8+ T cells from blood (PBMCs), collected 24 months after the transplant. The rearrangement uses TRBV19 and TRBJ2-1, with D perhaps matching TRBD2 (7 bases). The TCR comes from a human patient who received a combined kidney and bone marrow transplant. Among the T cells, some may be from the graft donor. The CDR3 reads CASSILQGGGGEQFF. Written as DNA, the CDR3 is TGTGCCAGTAGTATCTTACAGGGCGGGGGTGGTGAGCAGTTCTTC.